This T cell receptor beta chain was identified during a study of CD8 T cells in Susac syndrome. In germline, CDR1 is MNHEY, CDR2 SMNVEV (reference sequence). V was shortened by 8 bases and J by 3 bases, with 23 bases between the two germline ends. This CDR3 contains 17 residues. Roughly 0.45 to 1 ug RNA was reverse transcribed with random hexamers. MiXCR was run by TCRdb on the immunoSEQ multiplex PCR reads, yielding one entry per CDR3 protein. The sample includes under 150,000 distinct CDR3 sequences, about 94% of them seen just once. The sequenced sample was CD4+ T cells from PBMCs. The source of this sequence is a human donor with multiple sclerosis. The rearrangement joins TRBV27 to TRBJ2-4, with D hard to call. The CDR3 is CASSIDGARTGKNIQYF. CDR3 coding DNA: TGTGCCAGCTCGATCGACGGAGCACGCACCGGCAAAAACATTCAGTACTTC.